Listed below are T cell receptor beta chains from one sample, sequenced in a study of cytomegalovirus exposure and HLA in healthy donors. Measured with immunoSEQ multiplex PCR; TCRdb has only the in-frame clones, and not every one. The sample holds 100,000 to 150,000 clones, 75% to 80% seen once. The sample consisted of PBMCs. The source of these receptors is a man aged 40-55 years in good health and CMV-seronegative. Each CDR3 is given with its conserved first and last residue. D genes are given only for firm matches. Clone size, where shown, is once, few, many, or a class for clones that have expanded.

j_call clone_size d_call v_call cdr3_aa cdr3_nt
TRBJ1-6 once - TRBV6-5 CASSYSISDNSPLHF TGTGCCAGCAGTTACTCGATATCAGATAATTCACCCCTCCACTTT
TRBJ1-2 - TRBD1 TRBV6-5 CASRQTGIDGYTF TGTGCCAGCAGACAGACAGGGATCGATGGCTACACCTTC
TRBJ2-7 - TRBD2 TRBV5-1 CASSFSGGALYEQYF TGCGCCAGCAGTTTTAGCGGGGGGGCCCTCTACGAGCAGTACTTC
TRBJ2-1 once - TRBV5-1 CASSSGDYYNEQFF TGCGCCAGCAGCTCGGGGGATTACTACAATGAGCAGTTCTTC
TRBJ2-1 - - TRBV7-3 CASSYGGGWNEQFF TGTGCCAGCAGCTATGGTGGGGGGTGGAATGAGCAGTTCTTC
TRBJ2-1 once TRBD1 TRBV2 CASSTRDRLYNEQFF TGTGCCAGCAGCACCCGGGACAGGCTCTACAATGAGCAGTTCTTC
TRBJ2-5 once - TRBV27 CASSLYWRAVQETQYF TGTGCCAGCAGTTTATATTGGCGGGCAGTCCAAGAGACCCAGTACTTC
TRBJ2-7 - - TRBV27 CASSLDNKSYEQYF TGTGCCAGCAGTTTAGACAACAAGTCCTACGAGCAGTACTTC
TRBJ1-2 - - TRBV9 CASSGNPAPRVYTF TGTGCCAGCAGCGGGAACCCGGCCCCCCGGGTCTACACCTTC
TRBJ2-7 - - TRBV15 CATSRDMSGQYF TGTGCCACCAGCAGAGATATGAGCGGGCAGTACTTC
TRBJ2-3 - TRBD2 TRBV9 CASSGGGVFGLVDTQYF TGTGCCAGCAGCGGTGGGGGGGTATTCGGTTTAGTGGATACGCAGTATTTT
TRBJ2-3 once - TRBV4-3 CASSPAVGSGDTQYF TGCGCCAGCAGCCCAGCGGTGGGGTCCGGAGATACGCAGTATTTT
TRBJ2-7 - - TRBV6-1 CASSEVGGASYEQYF TGTGCCAGCAGTGAAGTGGGAGGTGCCTCTTACGAGCAGTACTTC
TRBJ1-4 - - TRBV4-2 CASSQVGRGTNEKLFF TGTGCCAGCAGCCAAGTGGGCAGGGGAACTAATGAAAAACTGTTTTTT
TRBJ1-2 - - TRBV19 CASRPTGTYYGYTF TGTGCCAGTAGACCAACCGGGACTTACTATGGCTACACCTTC
TRBJ1-1 - - TRBV6-5 CASSELRQPEAFF TGTGCCAGCAGTGAACTCCGACAGCCTGAAGCTTTCTTT
TRBJ2-2 - TRBD2 TRBV5-4 CASSLGTRNTGELFF TGTGCCAGCAGCTTGGGGACTAGGAACACCGGGGAGCTGTTTTTT
TRBJ1-1 - TRBD1 TRBV19 CASRNGGGGTGRGNTEAFF TGTGCCAGTAGAAATGGGGGGGGTGGGACAGGGCGCGGGAACACTGAAGCTTTCTTT
TRBJ1-4 - TRBD1 TRBV7-2 CASSPRNTGVTNEKLFF TGTGCCAGCAGCCCACGTAATACAGGGGTAACTAATGAAAAACTGTTTTTT
TRBJ2-5 - - TRBV4-3 CASSQGPGKVEETQYF TGCGCCAGCAGCCAAGGGCCGGGTAAGGTAGAAGAGACCCAGTACTTC
TRBJ1-1 - - TRBV21-1 CASSSKGSRYTEAFF TGTGCCAGCAGCAGCAAGGGGTCGAGATACACTGAAGCTTTCTTT
TRBJ2-5 once - TRBV7-9 CASSLPSVMETQYF TGTGCCAGCAGCTTACCATCAGTCATGGAGACCCAGTACTTC
TRBJ2-5 - TRBD1 TRBV25-1 CASRQGGETQYF TGTGCCAGTCGACAGGGGGGAGAGACCCAGTACTTC
TRBJ1-1 - - TRBV6-5 CASSYGASTEAFF TGTGCCAGCAGTTACGGGGCAAGCACTGAAGCTTTCTTT
TRBJ2-1 - TRBD2 TRBV2 CARGETGGYNEQFF TGTGCCAGGGGAGAGACGGGGGGGTACAATGAGCAGTTCTTC
TRBJ2-5 - TRBD1 TRBV5-4 CASAPGQAQETQYF TGTGCCAGCGCCCCGGGACAGGCGCAAGAGACCCAGTACTTC
TRBJ1-1 - - TRBV7-2 CASSSGLGAYTEAFF TGTGCCAGCAGCTCCGGGCTAGGGGCCTACACTGAAGCTTTCTTT
TRBJ2-5 - - TRBV5-6 CASSFEGTQYF TGTGCCAGCAGCTTCGAGGGGACCCAGTACTTC
TRBJ1-4 - - TRBV14 CASSQEEGLITNEKLFF TGTGCCAGCAGCCAAGAGGAGGGATTAATAACTAATGAAAAACTGTTTTTT
TRBJ1-2 - TRBD1 TRBV7-9 CASSLTGAYGYTF TGTGCCAGCAGCTTGACAGGGGCCTATGGCTACACCTTC
TRBJ2-3 once TRBD1 TRBV5-1 CASRPPGQLTDTQYF TGCGCCAGTAGACCCCCGGGACAGCTCACAGATACGCAGTATTTT
TRBJ2-1 once TRBD2 TRBV11-2 CASSDMRIGGENEQFF TGTGCCAGCAGCGACATGCGGATCGGGGGGGAAAATGAGCAGTTCTTC
TRBJ2-3 once TRBD2 TRBV9 CASSVVERGASDTQYF TGTGCCAGCAGCGTAGTGGAGCGGGGGGCCTCGGATACGCAGTATTTT
TRBJ1-2 - - TRBV7-3 CASSPGESYGYTF TGTGCCAGCAGCCCGGGGGAGTCCTATGGCTACACCTTC
TRBJ2-5 - - TRBV11-2 CASSTGQWETQYF TGTGCCAGCAGCACCGGACAGTGGGAGACCCAGTACTTC
TRBJ1-1 - - TRBV6-5 CASSYSKAGLNTEAFF TGTGCCAGCAGTTACTCGAAGGCAGGGCTTAACACTGAAGCTTTCTTT
TRBJ2-3 - - TRBV18 CASSPRGLADTQYF TGTGCCAGCTCACCCAGAGGACTCGCAGATACGCAGTATTTT
TRBJ1-5 - - TRBV7-9 CASSPGTFNGLQPQHF TGTGCCAGCAGCCCCGGGACATTCAACGGGCTTCAGCCCCAGCATTTT
TRBJ1-2 few - TRBV6-5 CASSYSREDYGYTF TGTGCCAGCAGTTATTCCAGGGAGGACTATGGCTACACCTTC
TRBJ2-7 - - TRBV7-8 CASSTRLQSNEQYF TGTGCCAGCAGCACCCGGCTACAGTCTAACGAGCAGTACTTC
TRBJ2-5 - - TRBV5-1 CASSWGQGIQETQYF TGCGCCAGCAGCTGGGGGCAGGGGATTCAAGAGACCCAGTACTTC
TRBJ1-1 once - TRBV7-8 CASSSAPGTEAFF TGTGCCAGCAGTTCCGCCCCAGGAACTGAAGCTTTCTTT
TRBJ1-3 - TRBD1 TRBV14 CASSHDRGLGGNTIYF TGTGCCAGCAGCCACGACAGGGGGCTTGGTGGAAACACCATATATTTT
TRBJ1-2 once - TRBV7-9 CSSTNPTGRRNYGYTF TGTTCCAGCACCAATCCCACAGGGAGACGAAACTATGGCTACACCTTC
TRBJ2-1 - TRBD2 TRBV7-6 CASIQGAGVFNEQFF TGTGCCAGCATCCAAGGAGCGGGGGTTTTCAATGAGCAGTTCTTC
TRBJ1-6 - - TRBV21-1 CASSKVLRNSPLHF TGTGCCAGCAGCAAAGTTTTGAGAAATTCACCCCTCCACTTT
TRBJ1-1 once - TRBV7-2 CASSLALGGNTEAFF TGTGCCAGCAGCTTAGCTTTGGGGGGGAACACTGAAGCTTTCTTT
TRBJ1-2 - - TRBV27 CASSFGGAWDGYTF TGTGCCAGCAGTTTTGGAGGGGCGTGGGATGGCTACACCTTC
TRBJ1-2 - TRBD1 TRBV13 CASSPEHRGRYGYTF TGTGCCAGCAGCCCAGAACATAGGGGGCGGTATGGCTACACCTTC
TRBJ1-1 - - TRBV18 CASSPTLNTEAFF TGTGCCAGCTCACCGACTCTGAACACTGAAGCTTTCTTT
TRBJ1-2 - TRBD1 TRBV28 CASSETGGYGYTF TGTGCCAGCAGTGAGACAGGGGGCTATGGCTACACCTTC
TRBJ1-2 - TRBD1 TRBV4-3 CASSQDTGVFDYGYTF TGCGCCAGCAGCCAAGATACAGGGGTGTTTGACTATGGCTACACCTTC
TRBJ1-4 - - TRBV7-2 CASSLDGVTSFEKLFF TGTGCCAGCAGCTTAGATGGAGTAACCTCCTTCGAAAAACTGTTTTTT